This T cell receptor (beta chain) came from a study of blood T cell repertoires in COVID-19. At the level of the study: Samples representing acute and convalescent COVID-19 were sourced from the United States, Italy and Spain. PBMCs, B-cell-depleted T cells, or T cells provided the cDNA or gDNA that made up the material.

In the source study's methods: Nucleated cell number was recorded as an estimate derived from reference gene primer amplification. Sequencing used immunoSEQ multiplex PCR; TCRdb keeps in-frame clones, though not all of them. That table gives V, J and clone size, and the DNA gave D and trimming. The sample lists 110,000 or so clones, roughly 80% occurring once. Germline-derived CDR1 and CDR2 are SGHRS and YFSETQ. The length of the CDR3 is 16 residues. With 0 bases clipped from V and 4 bases from J, the junction kept 8 bases outside the gene matches. Sequenced sample: peripheral blood. The receptor was isolated from a man aged 65-85 years with acute or convalescent COVID-19. This sequence joins TRBV5-1 and TRBJ1-2, with 8 bases that match TRBD1. The CDR3 DNA reads TGCGCCAGCAGCTTGGTAGGGACAGGACAGGGCTATGGCTACACCTTC. Translating gives CASSLVGTGQGYGYTF.